The rows below give T cell receptor beta chains drawn from one sample of a study of blood T cells in healthy people across ages. MiXCR was run by TCRdb on the 5' RACE reads, yielding one entry per CDR3 protein. The table includes hundreds of thousands of distinct CDR3 sequences, less than 40% detected once. The sequencing input was blood. The receptor source for this set is a woman of 80 years or more in good health. Both conserved end residues are part of each CDR3. Each record gives: V gene, J gene, D gene, clone size, CDR3 DNA, CDR3 protein. The D gene is left open where the match is weak. Expanded clones are given a class, and other clones once, few, many or no size at all.

TRBV20-1	TRBJ2-5	-	-	TGCAGTGCAACCGGGACATCCGAAGAGACCCAGTACTTC	CSATGTSEETQYF
TRBV20-1	TRBJ1-2	-	many	TGCAGTGCTAGTGTGGGGGCTGGAGGCTACACCTTC	CSASVGAGGYTF
TRBV4-3	TRBJ1-2	-	many	TGCGCCAGCAGCCAAGATGGGTCGAGGGGACATGGCTACACCTTC	CASSQDGSRGHGYTF
TRBV5-1	TRBJ1-1	-	few	TGCGCCAGCCAGGGGCTGGACACTGAAGCTTTCTTT	CASQGLDTEAFF
TRBV18	TRBJ1-2	-	-	TGTGCCAGCTCACCACCGAGGGCAGGGTTAGATGGCTACACCTTC	CASSPPRAGLDGYTF
TRBV18	TRBJ1-4	-	-	TGTGCCAGCTCCGGCCTGGTAGGCGAAAAACTGTTTTTT	CASSGLVGEKLFF
TRBV28	TRBJ1-5	TRBD1	-	TGTGCCAGCAGCTGGGCAGGGGGGGGCAATCAGCCCCAGCATTTT	CASSWAGGGNQPQHF
TRBV15	TRBJ1-1	-	-	TGTGCCACCAGCCAACAATCTACTCACACTGGAGCTTTCTTT	CATSQQSTHTGAFF
TRBV20-1	TRBJ2-1	TRBD2	-	TGCAGTGCTGGACTAGCGGCTTCCAATGAGCAGTTCTTC	CSAGLAASNEQFF
TRBV10-3	TRBJ1-1	-	few	TGTGCCATCAGTGAGGGGAAGGTTTTGAACACTGAAGCTTTCTTT	CAISEGKVLNTEAFF
TRBV20-1	TRBJ2-3	TRBD1	many	TGCAGTGCTAGAGACGACGGACAGGGGGCAGATACGCAGTATTTT	CSARDDGQGADTQYF
TRBV11-1	TRBJ2-7	-	-	TGTGCCAGCAGCATCGATACAACACGGTACGAGCAGTACTTC	CASSIDTTRYEQYF
TRBV6-2/TRBV6-3	TRBJ2-7	-	many	TGTGCCAGCAGTTACTATTCGAGGTCTCAGTACTTC	CASSYYSRSQYF
TRBV18	TRBJ1-6	TRBD1	-	TGTGCCAGCTCACCCGAACGACAGGGAGGGTCACCCCTCCACTTT	CASSPERQGGSPLHF
TRBV24-1	TRBJ2-3	TRBD2	-	TGTGCCACCAGTTCCTCTTCGAAAGTAGCGGGAACAGATACGCAGTATTTT	CATSSSSKVAGTDTQYF
TRBV7-2	TRBJ2-3	TRBD2	-	TGTGCCAGCGAATCCATGGGCGGGGGTCGCACAGATACGCAGTATTTT	CASESMGGGRTDTQYF
TRBV10-3	TRBJ1-4	TRBD1	-	TGTGCCATCAGTGAACAGGGGGTTGTTGAAAAACTGTTTTTT	CAISEQGVVEKLFF
TRBV28	TRBJ2-7	-	-	TGTGCCAGCAGTCACCGGGACGGATACTACGAGCAGTACTTC	CASSHRDGYYEQYF
TRBV12-3/TRBV12-4	TRBJ2-7	-	many	TGTGCCAGCAGTTCCCAGATGGAGATAGGGGAGCAGTACTTC	CASSSQMEIGEQYF
TRBV6-5	TRBJ1-2	-	many	TGTGCCAGCAGTTACTCGATTTACCCGGACAAAGCCTATGGCTACACCTTC	CASSYSIYPDKAYGYTF
TRBV28	TRBJ1-2	-	many	TGTGCCAGCACAATAGTCGGCCGACGGAGAGGCTACACCTTC	CASTIVGRRRGYTF
TRBV30	TRBJ1-6	-	few	TGTGCCTGGAGTGTACTGATTAGTTCACCCCTCCACTTT	CAWSVLISSPLHF
TRBV28	TRBJ2-7	-	-	TGTGCCAGCAGTTTGGGACACGAGTACGAGCAGTACTTC	CASSLGHEYEQYF
TRBV27	TRBJ1-1	-	few	TGTGCCAGCAGTTTATCGTTGGGTGGGTTGAACACTGAAGCTTTCTTT	CASSLSLGGLNTEAFF
TRBV3-1	TRBJ2-7	TRBD2	many	TGTGCCAGCAGCCAAGGACCTAGCGGAACCTACGAGCAGTACTTC	CASSQGPSGTYEQYF
TRBV12-3/TRBV12-4	TRBJ2-3	-	-	TGTGCCAGCAGTTTAGCGGCGGATGGGCAGCTCACAGATACGCAGTATTTT	CASSLAADGQLTDTQYF
TRBV6-5	TRBJ1-4	-	many	TGTGCCAGCAGCCCTGGGAGGGTTCATGAAAAACTGTTTTTT	CASSPGRVHEKLFF
TRBV28	TRBJ2-7	TRBD2	-	TGTGCTTATAGCGGGGGGCCTTACAATGAGCAGTACTTC	CAYSGGPYNEQYF
TRBV2	TRBJ1-4	-	many	TGTGCCAGCAGTGATTTAAGACAGTCTAATGAAAAACTGTTTTTT	CASSDLRQSNEKLFF
TRBV7-9	TRBJ2-1	TRBD2	-	TGTGCCAGCAGCCAGGGACTAGCGATCAATGAGCAGTTCTTC	CASSQGLAINEQFF
TRBV20-1	TRBJ2-3	TRBD2	-	TGCAGTGCTCTGACTAGCGTCTACACAGATACGCAGTATTTT	CSALTSVYTDTQYF
TRBV11-1	TRBJ1-2	-	-	TGTGCCAGCAGCTTAGAAGGGACGGCGGGCTTCTATGGCTACACCTTC	CASSLEGTAGFYGYTF
TRBV7-2	TRBJ2-4	TRBD1	many	TGTGCCAGCAGCAGGACAGGTTTTGGAAACATTCAGTACTTC	CASSRTGFGNIQYF
TRBV7-8	TRBJ1-2	TRBD1	many	TGTGCCAGCAGCTCGGCACTACCGGGACAGACAAGGCGGGGCTACACCTTC	CASSSALPGQTRRGYTF
TRBV5-1	TRBJ2-3	TRBD1	-	TGCGCCAGCAGCCCGACTACAGGGGCGGCAGATACGCAGTATTTT	CASSPTTGAADTQYF
TRBV13	TRBJ2-7	-	many	TGTGCCAGCAGTGCAAGGGGTCCCTCCTACGAGCAGTACTTC	CASSARGPSYEQYF
TRBV28	TRBJ2-3	TRBD1	-	TGTGCCAGCAGTTTCCTCGACAGGGGCACAGATACGCAGTATTTT	CASSFLDRGTDTQYF